The 14 T cell receptor beta chains listed next were all sequenced from one sample in a study of CD8+CD57+ T cells in acquired aplastic anemia. The authors sequenced patients whose flow cytometry had shown CD8+CD57+ cell expansion. Genomic DNA, serving as template, underwent TCR beta VDJ and CDR3 profiling. TCRdb called the reads again in MiXCR, with one record for every CDR3 protein. The table lists approximately 470,000 distinct CDR3 sequences, roughly a third of them singletons, with around 0.82% in the top ten. Sample: sorted CD4+, CD8+, or CD8+CD57+ T cells (not recorded which) from PBMCs. The receptors derive from a human donor with aplastic anemia.

The chain couples TRBV27 to TRBJ1-6, with no clear D. With 9 bases removed from V and 13 bases from J, the gap between germline ends came to 31 bases. Germline loops: CDR1 MNHEY, CDR2 SMNVEV (reference sequence). The CDR3 loop spans 17 amino acids. The CDR3 here is CASRKGQPRTLISPLHF. CDR3 nucleotides: TGTGCCAGTAGGAAGGGCCAGCCCCGAACCCTAATATCCCCCCTCCACTTT.

This clonotype was seen repeatedly, ten times or more. The genes are TRBV10-2 and TRBJ1-3; TRBD1 matches at 7 bases. This CDR3 has 16 amino acids. From germline, CDR1 is WSHSY and CDR2 SAAADI. Unmatched junction bases numbered 6, after V lost 0 bases and J lost 4 bases. DNA of the CDR3: TGCGCCAGCAGTGAGTCTCTAGGGGGCATAGGAAACACCATATATTTT. Amino acids: CASSESLGGIGNTIYF.

The V call is TRBV9, the J call TRBJ1-1; D call uncertain. Germline lookup yields CDR1 SGDLS and CDR2 YYNGEE. V lost 0 bases to trimming and J lost 6 bases, with 9 bases between them. The CDR3 runs 13 residues. The chain's CDR3 is CASSVVGSPEAFF. The CDR3, as DNA: TGTGCCAGCAGCGTAGTAGGGTCCCCTGAAGCTTTCTTT. The full variable domain, its missing parts supplied by reference TRBV9 and TRBJ1-1, is DSGVTQTPKHLITATGQRVTLRCSPRSGDLSVYWYQQSLDQGLQFLIQYYNGEERAKGNILERFSAQQFPDLHSELNLSSLELGDSALYFCASSVVGSPEAFFGQGTRLTVV.

CDR3 nucleotide sequence: TGTGCCAGTAGTAGCCCGACAGGGGATGGCTACACCTTC. This codes for CASSSPTGDGYTF. The chain links TRBV19 to TRBJ1-2; 8 bases agree with TRBD1. Trimming took 4 bases from V and 6 from J; bases not matched to a gene: 4. From germline, CDR1 is LNHDA and CDR2 SQIVND (reference sequence). This CDR3 is 13 amino acids long.

The chain carries TRBV9 and TRBJ2-1; 10 bases agree with TRBD1. V was clipped by 3 bases and J by 9 bases; unmatched bases: 3. This CDR3 is 13 amino acids long. CDR1 and CDR2 from the germline V gene are SGDLS and YYNGEE. The CDR3 DNA reads as TGTGCCAGCAGCGGAGGGGACAGGGGTGAGCAGTTCTTC. Translation: CASSGGDRGEQFF.

Many counts were recorded for this clonotype. The V gene is TRBV19, the J gene TRBJ2-2, with D perhaps TRBD1 or TRBD2 (6 bases each). V lost 4 bases and J lost 5, with 14 bases in between. Germline loops: CDR1 LNHDA, CDR2 SQIVND (reference sequence). The CDR3 sequence is 15 residues long. CDR3 in DNA: TGTGCCAGTAGTACGAGGGGGGCGAGGACCGGGGAGCTGTTTTTT. This codes for CASSTRGARTGELFF.

This clonotype has at least ten counts. The chain has TRBV11-1 and TRBJ2-7; weak D call: TRBD2 (6 bases). This CDR3 has 15 residues. V was pared by 5 bases and J by 5 bases, with 19 bases between. Germline values: CDR1 SGHAT, CDR2 FQDESV (reference sequence). The CDR3 reads CASSTLGTLRDEQYF. In DNA, the CDR3 is TGTGCCAGCAGCACGCTGGGGACTTTGCGCGACGAGCAGTACTTC.

The rearrangement joins TRBV7-9 to TRBJ1-1; D remains unclear. This CDR3 spans 12 amino acids. The V end was cut by 5 bases, the J end by 10 bases, with 14 bases between. The V gene's germline CDR1 is SEHNR and CDR2 FQNEAQ (reference sequence). This CDR3 is CASSPKNPAAFF. CDR3 DNA sequence: TGTGCCAGCAGCCCAAAGAATCCTGCAGCTTTCTTT.

The chain is built from TRBV19 and TRBJ2-1, with TRBD1 matching over 7 bases. CDR1 LNHDA and CDR2 SQIVND come from the germline V gene (reference sequence). Trimming at V came to 2 bases and at J to 8 bases, leaving 9 bases not matched to a gene. The CDR3 is 15 residues long. CDR3: CASSIRDRVDHEQFF. CDR3 DNA: TGTGCCAGTAGTATACGCGACAGGGTGGACCATGAGCAGTTCTTC.

This clonotype came up many times. This chain uses TRBV25-1 with TRBJ2-3; 10 bases agree with TRBD2. Trimming took 9 bases from V and 4 from J; bases not matched to a gene: 4. The CDR3 has 13 amino acids. Germline V lookup: CDR1 MGHDK, CDR2 SYGVNS. The CDR3 loop reads CASNLAGADTQYF. The CDR3 DNA reads TGTGCCAGTAATCTAGCGGGGGCAGATACGCAGTATTTT.

The chain joins TRBV6-2 or TRBV6-3 to TRBJ2-7; D remains unclear. The CDR3 is made up of 11 amino acids. Germline V gives CDR1 MNHEY, CDR2 SVGEGT. The V end was cut by 6 bases, the J end by 6 bases, with 9 bases between. CDR3 residues: CASRDLSEQYF. Written as DNA, the CDR3 is TGTGCCAGCAGAGACTTGTCCGAGCAGTACTTC.

The J gene is TRBJ2-1, the V gene TRBV18; TRBD2 matches at 9 bases. Germline values: CDR1 KGHSH, CDR2 LQKENI. The CDR3 consists of 17 residues. Unmatched junction bases numbered 13, after V lost 3 bases and J lost 7 bases. DNA for the CDR3: TGTGCCAGCTCACCGATCCTGGGAGCGGGAGGTGGTAATGAGCAGTTCTTC. This codes for CASSPILGAGGGNEQFF. Looking up the rest from reference TRBV18 and TRBJ2-1 gives the full variable domain: NAGVMQNPRHLVRRRGQEARLRCSPMKGHSHVYWYRQLPEEGLKFMVYLQKENIIDESGMPKERFSAEFPKEGPSILRIQQVVRGDSAAYFCASSPILGAGGGNEQFFGPGTRLTVL.

V is TRBV7-2 and J is TRBJ1-1, with D unresolved. Germline V CDR1 and CDR2: SGHTA, FQGNSA. Deletions cut 5 bases from V and 1 base from J, with 14 bases between. The CDR3 consists of 15 residues. The CDR3 is CASSPPGRTNTEAFF. CDR3 in DNA: TGTGCCAGCAGCCCACCGGGCAGGACGAACACTGAAGCTTTCTTT.

This chain connects TRBV9 to TRBJ1-2, with D possibly being TRBD1 (5 bases). This CDR3 comprises 12 residues. Germline lookup yields CDR1 SGDLS and CDR2 YYNGEE. With 3 bases removed from V and 7 bases from J, the gap between germline ends came to 10 bases. DNA of the CDR3: TGTGCCAGCAGCGGAGGGACGCGTGGCTACACCTTC. It yields the protein CASSGGTRGYTF. The entire variable domain, with the rest obtained from reference TRBV9 and TRBJ1-2, is as follows: DSGVTQTPKHLITATGQRVTLRCSPRSGDLSVYWYQQSLDQGLQFLIQYYNGEERAKGNILERFSAQQFPDLHSELNLSSLELGDSALYFCASSGGTRGYTFGSGTRLTVV.